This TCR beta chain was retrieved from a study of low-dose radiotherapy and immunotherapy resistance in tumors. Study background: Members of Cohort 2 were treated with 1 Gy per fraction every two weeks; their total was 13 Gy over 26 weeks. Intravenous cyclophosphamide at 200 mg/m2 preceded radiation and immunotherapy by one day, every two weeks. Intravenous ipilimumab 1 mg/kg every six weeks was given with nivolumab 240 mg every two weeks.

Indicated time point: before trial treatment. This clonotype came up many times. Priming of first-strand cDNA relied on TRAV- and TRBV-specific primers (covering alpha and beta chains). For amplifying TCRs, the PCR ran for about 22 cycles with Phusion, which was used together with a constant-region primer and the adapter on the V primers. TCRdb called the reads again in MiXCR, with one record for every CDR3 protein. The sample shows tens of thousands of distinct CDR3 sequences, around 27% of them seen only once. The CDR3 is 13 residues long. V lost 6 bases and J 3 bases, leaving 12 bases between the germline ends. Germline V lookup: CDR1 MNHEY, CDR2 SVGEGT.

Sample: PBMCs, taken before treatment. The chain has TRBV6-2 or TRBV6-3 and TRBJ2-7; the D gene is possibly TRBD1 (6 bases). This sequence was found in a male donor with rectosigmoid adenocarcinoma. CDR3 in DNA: TGTGCCAGCAGGAATACAGGGAACTACGAGCAGTACTTC. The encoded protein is CASRNTGNYEQYF.